One T cell receptor beta chain is described in this entry. Per germline, CDR1 LGHDT and CDR2 YNNKEL (reference sequence). J was trimmed by 7 bases and V by 2 bases; bases with no gene match: 8. This CDR3 contains 16 residues. The sample originates from a study of blood T cell repertoires in COVID-19. Across the study: Specimens from acute and convalescent COVID-19 originated in the United States, Italy and Spain. T cells, B-cell-depleted T cells, or PBMCs supplied cDNA or gDNA.

Original data processing: How many nucleated cells were present was estimated from reference gene primer amplification. Here immunoSEQ multiplex PCR was the method, and the copy in TCRdb shows in-frame clones only, minus some. V and J calls and clone size are given by that table; D and trimming were obtained from the DNA. The profile covers 160,000 or so clones, with about 81% appearing a single time and 8.4% taken by the ten largest. The sequencing input was peripheral blood. This TCR was sampled from a woman in her sixties or seventies with acute or convalescent COVID-19. The rearrangement uses TRBV3-1 (or the pseudogene TRBV3-2) and TRBJ1-6; 7 nucleotides line up with TRBD1. CDR3 sequence (DNA): TGTGCCAGCAGCCAACCCCCCCAGGGGGGAAATTCACCCCTCCACTTT. It is translated as CASSQPPQGGNSPLHF.